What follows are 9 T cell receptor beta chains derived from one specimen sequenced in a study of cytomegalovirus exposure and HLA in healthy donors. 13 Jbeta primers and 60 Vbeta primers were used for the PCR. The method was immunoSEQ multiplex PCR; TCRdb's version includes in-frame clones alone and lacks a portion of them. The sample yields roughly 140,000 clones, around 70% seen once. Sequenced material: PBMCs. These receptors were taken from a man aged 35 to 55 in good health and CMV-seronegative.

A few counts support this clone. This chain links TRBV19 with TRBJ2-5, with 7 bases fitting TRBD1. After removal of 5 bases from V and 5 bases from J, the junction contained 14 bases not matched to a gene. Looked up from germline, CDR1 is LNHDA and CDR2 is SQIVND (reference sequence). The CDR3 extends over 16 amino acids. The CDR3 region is CASSAYRDSMGETQYF. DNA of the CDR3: TGTGCCAGTAGTGCTTACCGGGACAGCATGGGGGAGACCCAGTACTTC.

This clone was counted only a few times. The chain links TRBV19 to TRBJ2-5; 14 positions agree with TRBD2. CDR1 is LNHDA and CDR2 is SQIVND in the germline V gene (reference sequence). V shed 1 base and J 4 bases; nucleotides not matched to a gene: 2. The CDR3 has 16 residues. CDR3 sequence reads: CASSIGGLAGAETQYF. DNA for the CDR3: TGTGCCAGTAGTATAGGGGGACTAGCGGGAGCAGAGACCCAGTACTTC. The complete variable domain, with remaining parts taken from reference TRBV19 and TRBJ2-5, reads DGGITQSPKYLFRKEGQNVTLSCEQNLNHDAMYWYRQDPGQGLRLIYYSQIVNDFQKGDIAEGYSVSREKKESFPLTVTSAQKNPTAFYLCASSIGGLAGAETQYFGPGTRLLVL.

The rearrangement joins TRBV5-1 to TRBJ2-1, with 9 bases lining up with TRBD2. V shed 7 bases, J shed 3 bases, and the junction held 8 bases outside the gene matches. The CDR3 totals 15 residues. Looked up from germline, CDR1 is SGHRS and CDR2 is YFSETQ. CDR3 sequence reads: CASGAGGALYNEQFF. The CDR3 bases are TGCGCCAGCGGGGCGGGGGGGGCCCTCTACAATGAGCAGTTCTTC.

CDR3 loop: CASSWRGGNYNEQFF. Here the CDR3 DNA reads TGCGCCAGCAGCTGGCGCGGGGGGAATTACAATGAGCAGTTCTTC. The chain recombines TRBV5-1 with TRBJ2-1; 8 bases line up with TRBD2. This CDR3 is built from 15 residues. Germline V gene lookup returns CDR1 SGHRS and CDR2 YFSETQ. V lost 3 bases and J lost 4; bases outside the gene matches: 6.

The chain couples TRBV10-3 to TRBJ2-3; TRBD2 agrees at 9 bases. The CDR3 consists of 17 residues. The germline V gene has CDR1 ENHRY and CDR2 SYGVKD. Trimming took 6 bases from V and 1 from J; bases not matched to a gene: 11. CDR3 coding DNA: TGTGCCATCAGCCCGACGGAGCGGGGGGCACGCACAGATACGCAGTATTTT. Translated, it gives CAISPTERGARTDTQYF.

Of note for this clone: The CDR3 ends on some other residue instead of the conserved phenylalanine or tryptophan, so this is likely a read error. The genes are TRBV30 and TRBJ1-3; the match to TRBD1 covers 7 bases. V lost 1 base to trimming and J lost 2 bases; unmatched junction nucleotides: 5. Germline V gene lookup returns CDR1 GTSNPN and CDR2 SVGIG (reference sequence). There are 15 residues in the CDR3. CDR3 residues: CAWSEMGQTGNTIYL. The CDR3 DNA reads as TGTGCCTGGAGTGAGATGGGACAGACTGGAAACACCATATATCTT.

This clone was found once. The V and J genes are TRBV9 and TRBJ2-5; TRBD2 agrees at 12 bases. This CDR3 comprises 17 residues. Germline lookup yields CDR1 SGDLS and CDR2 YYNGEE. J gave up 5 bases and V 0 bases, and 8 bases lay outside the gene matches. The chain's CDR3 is CASSVGASGRALETQYF. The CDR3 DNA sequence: TGTGCCAGCAGCGTAGGGGCTAGCGGGAGGGCCCTGGAGACCCAGTACTTC.

The CDR3 nucleotides read TGTGCCAGTAGATCCCCGGGACAGGGTCGTACTGAAGCTTTCTTT. Translated: CASRSPGQGRTEAFF. The rearrangement links TRBV19 to TRBJ1-1; 9 positions agree with TRBD1. The J segment lost 5 bases and the V segment lost 6 bases, leaving 10 bases of the junction unmatched. Germline V gives CDR1 LNHDA, CDR2 SQIVND (reference sequence). This CDR3 is 15 amino acids long.

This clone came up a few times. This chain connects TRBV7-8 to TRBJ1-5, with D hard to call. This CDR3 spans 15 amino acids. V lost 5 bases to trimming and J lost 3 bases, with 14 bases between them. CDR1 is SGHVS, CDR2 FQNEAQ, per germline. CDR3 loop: CASSPLAGYNQPQHF. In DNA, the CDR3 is TGTGCCAGCAGCCCCCTGGCAGGCTACAATCAGCCCCAGCATTTT. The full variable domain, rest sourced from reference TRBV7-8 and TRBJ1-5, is GAGVSQSPRYKVAKRGQDVALRCDPISGHVSLFWYQQALGQGPEFLTYFQNEAQLDKSGLPSDRFFAERPEGSVSTLKIQRTQQEDSAVYLCASSPLAGYNQPQHFGDGTRLSIL.